This T cell receptor beta chain emerged from a study of cytomegalovirus exposure and HLA in healthy donors. This clone was picked up one time. The trim removed 2 bases at V and 3 bases at J, leaving 3 bases unmatched. The CDR3 length is 15 residues. Germline CDR1 reads MNHEY; CDR2 reads SVGAGI. Using immunoSEQ multiplex PCR, the repertoire was profiled, and TCRdb retains in-frame clones only, with some absent. Of 70,000 or so clones in the sample, approximately 93% were seen once. The V gene is TRBV6-5, the J gene TRBJ2-1, with 8 bases identical to TRBD2. The origin of this receptor is a man younger than 35 in good health and CMV-seropositive. The sample taken for sequencing was PBMCs. CDR3 protein: CASSYTTSGYNEQFF. CDR3 nucleotide sequence: TGTGCCAGCAGTTACACCACTAGCGGCTACAATGAGCAGTTCTTC.